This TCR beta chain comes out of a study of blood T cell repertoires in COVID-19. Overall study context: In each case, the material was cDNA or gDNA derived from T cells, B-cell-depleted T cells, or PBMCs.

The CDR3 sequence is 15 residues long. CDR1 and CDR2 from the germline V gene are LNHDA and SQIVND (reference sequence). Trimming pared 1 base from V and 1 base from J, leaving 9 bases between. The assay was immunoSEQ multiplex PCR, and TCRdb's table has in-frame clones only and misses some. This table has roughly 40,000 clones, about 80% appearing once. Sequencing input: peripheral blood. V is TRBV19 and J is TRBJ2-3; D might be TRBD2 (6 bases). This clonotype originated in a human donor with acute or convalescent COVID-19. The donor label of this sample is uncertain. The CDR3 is CASSIGGVGTDTQYF. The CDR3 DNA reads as TGTGCCAGTAGTATAGGGGGGGTTGGCACAGATACGCAGTATTTT.